The present TCR beta chain was sequenced within a study of shared clonotypes between healthy human individuals. The germline V gene has CDR1 LGHNT and CDR2 FRNRAP. The CDR3 covers 17 residues. After removal of 4 bases from V and 0 bases from J, the junction contained 7 bases not matched to a gene. The authors distributed each subset's genomic DNA evenly over several immunoSEQ plates. Method: immunoSEQ multiplex PCR; TCRdb's copy keeps in-frame clones and lacks some. The sample includes 850,000 to 1,100,000 clones, approximately 77% seen only once; the top ten take approximately 0.9%. CD4+ cells were split into CD45RA+ naive and CD45RA-negative memory subsets.

The sequenced sample consisted of memory CD4+ T cells from PBMCs. The subset was: CD45RA-negative fraction. The V and J genes are TRBV12-5 and TRBJ1-1; the match to TRBD1 covers 11 bases. The sequence was obtained from a young man in good health. Some clones in this sample may be carry-over from other donors' samples. CDR3 sequence reads: CASGWAGQGGMNTEAFF. DNA of the CDR3: TGTGCTAGTGGTTGGGCGGGACAGGGGGGAATGAACACTGAAGCTTTCTTT. Supplemented by reference TRBV12-5 and TRBJ1-1, the full variable domain reads DARVTQTPRHKVTEMGQEVTMRCQPILGHNTVFWYRQTMMQGLELLAYFRNRAPLDDSGMPKDRFSAEMPDATLATLKIQPSEPRDSAVYFCASGWAGQGGMNTEAFFGQGTRLTVV.